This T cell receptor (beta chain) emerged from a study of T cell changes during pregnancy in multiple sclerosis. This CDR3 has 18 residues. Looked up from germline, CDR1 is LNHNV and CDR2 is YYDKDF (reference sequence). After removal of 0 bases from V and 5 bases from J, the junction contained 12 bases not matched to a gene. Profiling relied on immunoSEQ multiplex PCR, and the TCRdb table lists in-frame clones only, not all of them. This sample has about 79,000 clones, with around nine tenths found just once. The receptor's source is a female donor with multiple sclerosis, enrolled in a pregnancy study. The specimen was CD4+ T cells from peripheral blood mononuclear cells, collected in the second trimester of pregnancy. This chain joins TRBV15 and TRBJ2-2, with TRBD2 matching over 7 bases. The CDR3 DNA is TGTGCCACCAGCAGAGACTCCCTTGATGGTAGCGGGACCGGGGAGCTGTTTTTT. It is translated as CATSRDSLDGSGTGELFF.